This T cell receptor (beta chain) was identified in a study of OX40 agonist ivuxolimab in advanced cancers. V lost 5 bases and J lost 5; bases outside the gene matches: 9. The CDR3 is 15 residues long. Germline V gene sequence: CDR1 LNHDA, CDR2 SQIVND (reference sequence). The method was immunoSEQ multiplex PCR; TCRdb's version includes in-frame clones alone and lacks a portion of them. Of about 64,000 clones listed, approximately 89% were seen once; the top ten hold roughly 0.45%. Specimen: CD4+ or CD8+ T cells sorted from blood, collected in a trial of the OX40 agonist ivuxolimab. This sequence was found in an adult with an advanced solid tumor such as melanoma, head and neck, liver or kidney cancer. The V gene is TRBV19, the J gene TRBJ2-5, with 9 bases that match TRBD2. This chain's CDR3 is CASSLSGLASETQYF. In nucleotides, the CDR3 is TGTGCCAGTAGTTTATCGGGACTAGCTTCGGAGACCCAGTACTTC.